Listed below are T cell receptor beta chains from one sample, sequenced in a study of post-analysis software for immune sequencing data. Each CDR3 protein is one row after TCRdb ran MiXCR on the PCR reads. The top ten hold roughly 1.6% of the sample, which has over 150,000 distinct CDR3 sequences, 25% to 35% seen once. Sequences were obtained from blood. All receptors come from a girl between 5 and 17 years old with multiple sclerosis. The CDR3 runs from the conserved cysteine through the conserved F or W.

length: 13; J: TRBJ2-5; V: TRBV20-1; CDR3: CSAQSPGSETQYF
length: 15; J: TRBJ2-5; V: TRBV7-9; CDR3: CASSFGGGPQETQYF
length: 14; J: TRBJ2-7; V: TRBV27; CDR3: CASNPRDGSYEQYF
length: 13; J: TRBJ1-1; V: TRBV7-8; CDR3: CASSQRQGTAAFF
length: 15; J: TRBJ2-7; V: TRBV6-5; CDR3: CASSYSPTGLDEQYF
length: 16; J: TRBJ1-1; V: TRBV3-1; CDR3: CASSFDQGDMNTEAFF
length: 16; J: TRBJ2-1; V: TRBV5-1; CDR3: CASSFPPRGSYNEQFF
length: 13; J: TRBJ1-3; V: TRBV12-3/TRBV12-4; CDR3: CASSPKGGNTIYF
length: 15; J: TRBJ1-1; V: TRBV4-1; CDR3: CASSQVPISGGEAFF
length: 18; J: TRBJ2-5; V: TRBV5-4; CDR3: CASSLGASGRFGGETQYF
length: 17; J: TRBJ1-5; V: TRBV7-6; CDR3: CASSLGTGGWSNQPQHF